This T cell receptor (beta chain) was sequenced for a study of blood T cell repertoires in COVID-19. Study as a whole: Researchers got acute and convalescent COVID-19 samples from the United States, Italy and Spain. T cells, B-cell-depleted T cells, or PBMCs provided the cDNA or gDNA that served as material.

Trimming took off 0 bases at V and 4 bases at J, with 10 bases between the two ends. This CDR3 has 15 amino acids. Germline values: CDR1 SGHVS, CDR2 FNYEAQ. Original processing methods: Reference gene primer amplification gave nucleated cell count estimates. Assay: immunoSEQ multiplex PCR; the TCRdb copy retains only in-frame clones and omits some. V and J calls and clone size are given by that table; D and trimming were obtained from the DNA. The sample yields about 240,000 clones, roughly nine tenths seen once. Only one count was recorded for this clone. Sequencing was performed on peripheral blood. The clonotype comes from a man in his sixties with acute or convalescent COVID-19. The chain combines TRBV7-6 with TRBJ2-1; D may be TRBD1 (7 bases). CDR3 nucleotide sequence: TGTGCCAGCAGCTTAGCCAGGGGGGCTTACAATGAGCAGTTCTTC. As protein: CASSLARGAYNEQFF.